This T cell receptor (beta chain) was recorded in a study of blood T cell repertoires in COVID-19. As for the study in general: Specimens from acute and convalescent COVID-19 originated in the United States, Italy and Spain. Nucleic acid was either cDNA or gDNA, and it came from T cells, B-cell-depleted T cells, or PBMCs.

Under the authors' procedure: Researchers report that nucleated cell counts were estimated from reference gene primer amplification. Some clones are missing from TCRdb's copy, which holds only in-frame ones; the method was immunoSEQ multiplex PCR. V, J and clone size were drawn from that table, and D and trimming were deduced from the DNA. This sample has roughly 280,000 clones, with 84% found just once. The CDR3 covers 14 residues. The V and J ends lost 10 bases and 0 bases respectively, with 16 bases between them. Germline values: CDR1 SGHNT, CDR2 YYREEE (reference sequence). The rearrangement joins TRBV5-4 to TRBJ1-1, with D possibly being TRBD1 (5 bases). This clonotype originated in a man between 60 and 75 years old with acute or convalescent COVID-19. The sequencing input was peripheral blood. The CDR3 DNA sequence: TGTGCCCCCGGGGGAAGGAACATGAACACTGAAGCTTTCTTT. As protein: CAPGGRNMNTEAFF.